These 25 T cell receptor beta chains came from one sample sequenced in a study of cytomegalovirus exposure and HLA in healthy donors. In the PCR, 60 Vbeta and 13 Jbeta primers were used. The protocol was immunoSEQ multiplex PCR, while the TCRdb copy is restricted to in-frame clones and leaves out a portion. The sample records over 80,000 clones, less than 80% being singletons. The sequencing sample was made of PBMCs. The receptors stem from a boy under 18 in good health and CMV-seropositive.

V is TRBV28 and J is TRBJ1-2; weak D call: TRBD1 (5 bases). The V gene lost 1 base and the J gene lost 4 bases, with 7 bases spanning the gap. Looked up from germline, CDR1 is MDHEN and CDR2 is SYDVKM. This CDR3 is 13 amino acids long. The CDR3 region is CASSLLDSYGYTF. The CDR3 DNA sequence: TGTGCCAGCAGTTTATTAGACAGCTATGGCTACACCTTC.

CDR3 DNA: TGTGCCAGCAGTGTAAGAAGACAGCCCCCCTACGAGCAGTACTTC. This encodes CASSVRRQPPYEQYF. The V gene is TRBV2, the J gene TRBJ2-7; perhaps TRBD1 as D (5 bases). V dropped 4 bases and J dropped 2 bases, with 15 bases sitting between them. The CDR3 extends over 15 amino acids. Germline V gene sequence: CDR1 SNHLY, CDR2 FYNNEI.

This clone was observed a handful of times. The gene calls are TRBV4-2 and TRBJ2-5; 8 bases agree with TRBD1. V was pared by 3 bases and J by 11 bases, with 17 bases of the junction left unmatched. The CDR3 sequence is 16 residues long. The germline gives CDR1 LGHNA, CDR2 YNFKEQ. The CDR3 reads CASSQRTGPQEDEQYF. The CDR3 bases are TGTGCCAGCAGCCAGCGGACAGGGCCCCAGGAGGATGAGCAGTACTTC.

The rearrangement joins TRBV2 to TRBJ1-2, with no clear D. Germline values: CDR1 SNHLY, CDR2 FYNNEI. The CDR3 spans 14 residues. Trimming cost V 10 bases and J 4 bases, with 19 bases left between them. Here the CDR3 DNA reads TGTGCCACCACCCGGGAGGTCCTGAGCTATGGCTACACCTTC. This codes for CATTREVLSYGYTF.

The chain employs TRBV19 and TRBJ2-3; TRBD2 might be the D (5 bases). V was pared by 0 bases and J by 4 bases, with 5 bases between. The CDR3 contains 13 residues. CDR1 and CDR2 from the germline V gene are LNHDA and SQIVND (reference sequence). The CDR3 sequence is CASSIERADTQYF. For the CDR3, the DNA is TGTGCCAGTAGTATAGAGAGGGCAGATACGCAGTATTTT. Filled out from reference TRBV19 and TRBJ2-3, the complete variable domain reads DGGITQSPKYLFRKEGQNVTLSCEQNLNHDAMYWYRQDPGQGLRLIYYSQIVNDFQKGDIAEGYSVSREKKESFPLTVTSAQKNPTAFYLCASSIERADTQYFGPGTRLTVL.

The chain's CDR3 is CATSRRGLLGEQYF. The DNA for the CDR3 is TGTGCCACCTCGCGGAGGGGGCTTCTAGGGGAGCAGTACTTC. The gene calls are TRBV27 and TRBJ2-7; the D gene is possibly TRBD1 (7 bases). V lost 10 bases and J 7 bases, leaving 23 bases between the germline ends. Per germline, CDR1 MNHEY and CDR2 SMNVEV (reference sequence). This CDR3 contains 14 residues.

The chain joins TRBV7-9 to TRBJ2-3; D is possibly TRBD2 (6 bases). CDR1 is SEHNR and CDR2 is FQNEAQ in the germline V gene (reference sequence). The CDR3 extends over 15 amino acids. Trimming took off 5 bases at V and 6 bases at J, with 18 bases between the two ends. CDR3: CASSPGTGESDTQYF. CDR3 DNA: TGTGCCAGCAGCCCAGGTACGGGAGAGTCGGATACGCAGTATTTT. The entire variable domain, with the rest obtained from reference TRBV7-9 and TRBJ2-3, is as follows: DTGVSQNPRHKITKRGQNVTFRCDPISEHNRLYWYRQTLGQGPEFLTYFQNEAQLEKSRLLSDRFSAERPKGSFSTLEIQRTEQGDSAMYLCASSPGTGESDTQYFGPGTRLTVL.

The chain uses TRBV9 and TRBJ2-5; D gene uncertain. Germline lookup yields CDR1 SGDLS and CDR2 YYNGEE. The CDR3 totals 12 residues. Between the trimmed V and J ends, which lost 4 bases and 3 bases, there was a span of 7 bases. The CDR3 spells CASSPSEETQYF. The CDR3 coding sequence is TGTGCCAGCAGCCCTTCAGAAGAGACCCAGTACTTC.

The V call is TRBV4-1, the J call TRBJ2-7; 10 bases match TRBD1. This CDR3 contains 15 residues. V was clipped by 1 base and J by 6 bases; unmatched bases: 6. Germline V gene sequence: CDR1 MGHRA, CDR2 YSYEKL. The CDR3 region is CASSQVGTGEGEQYF. CDR3 in DNA: TGCGCCAGCAGCCAAGTAGGGACAGGGGAAGGCGAGCAGTACTTC.

The J gene is TRBJ1-2, the V gene TRBV6-5; 7 bases agree with TRBD1. The ends lost 7 bases at V and 9 bases at J; junction bases unmatched: 8. Germline V CDR1 and CDR2: MNHEY, SVGAGI. This CDR3 spans 12 amino acids. This CDR3 is CASNGQEGRYTF. The CDR3, as DNA: TGTGCCAGCAACGGACAGGAGGGACGCTACACCTTC.

The chain has TRBV7-9 and TRBJ1-2; unclear D gene. The germline V gene has CDR1 SEHNR and CDR2 FQNEAQ (reference sequence). With 6 bases removed from V and 4 bases from J, the gap between germline ends came to 9 bases. The CDR3 loop spans 12 amino acids. The CDR3 DNA reads as TGTGCCAGCAGTCACAGAAGCTATGGCTACACCTTC. Translated: CASSHRSYGYTF. The entire variable domain, with the rest obtained from reference TRBV7-9 and TRBJ1-2, is as follows: DTGVSQNPRHKITKRGQNVTFRCDPISEHNRLYWYRQTLGQGPEFLTYFQNEAQLEKSRLLSDRFSAERPKGSFSTLEIQRTEQGDSAMYLCASSHRSYGYTFGSGTRLTVV.

The chain links TRBV7-9 to TRBJ2-1; D might be TRBD2 (5 bases). The CDR3 runs to 18 residues. V lost 6 bases to trimming and J lost 0 bases, with 21 bases between them. CDR1 and CDR2 (germline): SEHNR, FQNEAQ (reference sequence). CDR3 sequence reads: CASSPTFRGLPSYNEQFF. CDR3 bases: TGTGCCAGCAGTCCCACTTTCCGGGGATTACCCTCCTACAATGAGCAGTTCTTC.

This chain links TRBV27 with TRBJ2-3, with a possible D match to TRBD2 (5 bases). CDR3 size: 17 residues. V dropped 3 bases and J dropped 6 bases, with 22 bases sitting between them. CDR1 and CDR2 from the germline V gene are MNHEY and SMNVEV (reference sequence). CDR3 coding DNA: TGTGCCAGCAGTTTGTTGTCTAGCACTTTATACGGGGATACGCAGTATTTT. Translated, it gives CASSLLSSTLYGDTQYF.

A single count supports this clone. The rearrangement uses TRBV19 and TRBJ1-5, with 8 bases lining up with TRBD1. V lost 7 bases, J lost 2 bases, and 4 bases stayed unmatched. CDR3 length equals 14 residues. Germline CDR1 reads LNHDA; CDR2 reads SQIVND (reference sequence). This CDR3 reads CASKQGGGNQPQHF. CDR3 nucleotides: TGTGCCAGTAAACAGGGGGGAGGCAATCAGCCCCAGCATTTT. Full variable domain (missing parts from reference TRBV19 and TRBJ1-5): DGGITQSPKYLFRKEGQNVTLSCEQNLNHDAMYWYRQDPGQGLRLIYYSQIVNDFQKGDIAEGYSVSREKKESFPLTVTSAQKNPTAFYLCASKQGGGNQPQHFGDGTRLSIL.

This sequence joins TRBV5-6 and TRBJ2-3; possibly TRBD1 for D (5 bases). Germline V gene sequence: CDR1 SGHDT, CDR2 YYEEEE. This CDR3 has 16 residues. Trimming removed 0 bases at V and 0 bases at J, with 11 bases between. As DNA, the CDR3 is TGTGCCAGCAGCTTGGATCAGGGATGGAGCACAGATACGCAGTATTTT. Translation: CASSLDQGWSTDTQYF.

This chain uses TRBV6-1 with TRBJ1-5; 7 nucleotides match TRBD1. Trimming removed 5 bases from V and 5 bases from J; junction bases left unmatched: 9. This CDR3 region has 15 residues. Germline V lookup: CDR1 MNHNS, CDR2 SASEGT. CDR3 bases: TGTGCCAGCAGTTTATCCCAGGGGGGTTATCAGCCCCAGCATTTT. Protein: CASSLSQGGYQPQHF.

The gene calls are TRBV29-1 and TRBJ2-4, with a weak D call TRBD2 (5 bases). CDR3 length: 15 residues. Trimming left V 0 bases short and J 3 bases short, with 12 bases between. Germline CDR1 and CDR2: SQVTM and ANQGSEA. CDR3 amino acids: CSVEDRGRGKNIQYF. The CDR3 DNA follows: TGCAGCGTTGAAGACCGGGGTCGGGGCAAAAACATTCAGTACTTC.

The rearrangement uses TRBV25-1 and TRBJ1-4; D might be TRBD1 (5 bases). Germline CDR1 and CDR2: MGHDK and SYGVNS. This CDR3 contains 17 residues. The V end was cut by 3 bases, the J end by 0 bases, with 14 bases between. The DNA for the CDR3 is TGTGCCAGCAGTGACACGGGACTGCGGGCAACTAATGAAAAACTGTTTTTT. Protein sequence: CASSDTGLRATNEKLFF.

The chain is built from TRBV5-6 and TRBJ2-5; weak D call: TRBD2 (5 bases). V lost 1 base to trimming and J lost 7 bases, with 14 bases between them. The CDR3 has 14 amino acids. Looked up from germline, CDR1 is SGHDT and CDR2 is YYEEEE. DNA for the CDR3: TGTGCCAGCAGCTTGTTTTCCCTAGGAGGGACCCAGTACTTC. It encodes CASSLFSLGGTQYF.

This chain uses TRBV5-1 with TRBJ1-2; D not resolved. The CDR3 is 18 residues long. From germline, CDR1 is SGHRS and CDR2 YFSETQ. V was shortened by 2 bases and J by 3 bases, with 23 bases between the two germline ends. The CDR3 DNA reads TGCGCCAGCAGCTTAAGCTACGCCCGTGAGGGCTCATACTATGGCTACACCTTC. Protein: CASSLSYAREGSYYGYTF.

The chain is built from TRBV6-4 and TRBJ2-1, with TRBD1 identical over 9 bases. The CDR3 runs to 15 residues. From germline, CDR1 is MRHNA and CDR2 SNTAGT. V lost 8 bases to trimming and J lost 9 bases; unmatched junction nucleotides: 14. Here the CDR3 DNA reads TGTGCCAGCTTAAGGGGGACAGGGAGGTTTGGTGAGCAGTTCTTC. Encoded protein: CASLRGTGRFGEQFF.

V and J are TRBV5-1 and TRBJ1-4; no clear D gene. The CDR3 is 17 amino acids. Trimming shortened V by 3 bases and J by 3 bases, and 18 bases separated the two germline ends. Germline CDR1 and CDR2: SGHRS and YFSETQ. CDR3: CASSYKPPGNPNEKLFF. For the CDR3, the DNA is TGCGCCAGCAGCTACAAACCCCCGGGGAACCCTAATGAAAAACTGTTTTTT.

The chain recombines TRBV5-4 with TRBJ2-1; D is perhaps TRBD1 (5 bases). The CDR3 has 15 residues. Trimming pared 0 bases from V and 7 bases from J, leaving 14 bases between. Germline CDR1 and CDR2: SGHNT and YYREEE (reference sequence). The CDR3 nucleotides read TGTGCCAGCAGCTTGGTCCAGGGTGGACAAAATGAGCAGTTCTTC. Translating gives CASSLVQGGQNEQFF.

This sequence joins TRBV19 and TRBJ1-1; possibly TRBD1 for D (6 bases). Trimming left V 5 bases short and J 1 base short, with 14 bases between. This CDR3 spans 15 amino acids. Germline V gene sequence: CDR1 LNHDA, CDR2 SQIVND (reference sequence). CDR3 loop: CASSSSGAWNTEAFF. CDR3 in DNA: TGTGCCAGTAGTTCTTCAGGGGCCTGGAACACTGAAGCTTTCTTT.

The chain has TRBV2 and TRBJ1-2; TRBD1 is a possible D gene (5 bases). CDR1 is SNHLY, CDR2 FYNNEI, per germline. The CDR3 is 14 amino acids. V lost 4 bases and J 3 bases, leaving 12 bases between the germline ends. The CDR3 nucleotides are TGTGCCAGCAGTGGAGGGAGGGGTGACTATGGCTACACCTTC. This codes for CASSGGRGDYGYTF.